This TCR beta chain was retrieved from a study of siplizumab effects on memory and regulatory T cells. Clones were read by immunoSEQ multiplex PCR, and TCRdb kept only the in-frame ones, dropping some. The table has some 70,000 clones, about 90% seen once. The CDR3 sequence is 13 residues long. Germline CDR1 reads WSHSY; CDR2 reads SAAADI. Trimming left V 1 base short and J 3 bases short, with 6 bases between. V is TRBV10-2 and J is TRBJ1-1; D uncertain. The material sequenced was Tregs sorted from blood. The receptor was derived from a human donor in good health. This CDR3 is CASSEWADTEAFF. DNA for the CDR3: TGCGCCAGCAGTGAGTGGGCGGACACTGAAGCTTTCTTT.